The 9 T cell receptor beta chains in this list originate from one sample, sequenced in a study of T cell clones after liver transplantation. Assay: immunoSEQ multiplex PCR; the TCRdb copy retains only in-frame clones and omits some. The table lists roughly 100,000 clones, under 90% of them singletons, with about 2.6% in the top ten. Sequences were derived from CD4+ T cells from blood, sampled approximately 50 months after liver transplant. These receptors were taken from a human patient who received a liver transplant. The graft donor may account for some of the T cells.

The J gene is TRBJ2-1, the V gene TRBV13; 7 bases agree with TRBD1. Trimming removed 3 bases from V and 7 bases from J; junction bases left unmatched: 9. The CDR3 runs 15 residues. CDR1 is PRHDT, CDR2 FYEKMQ, per germline (reference sequence). The CDR3 region has the DNA TGTGCCAGCAGCTTTAACAGGGGCCTAGGGAATGAGCAGTTCTTC. Protein product: CASSFNRGLGNEQFF.

This clone has only one observation. This sequence joins TRBV7-2 and TRBJ2-1, with 8 bases fitting TRBD1. Germline V gene lookup returns CDR1 SGHTA and CDR2 FQGNSA. After removal of 4 bases from V and 9 bases from J, the junction contained 11 bases not matched to a gene. The CDR3 spans 15 residues. CDR3 sequence: CASSSQDRVGSEQFF. The DNA of the CDR3 is TGTGCCAGCAGCTCCCAGGACAGGGTGGGGAGTGAGCAGTTCTTC.

The count of this clone is one. This rearrangement joins TRBV11-3 to TRBJ2-1, with 14 bases lining up with TRBD2. V shed 4 bases and J 7 bases; nucleotides not matched to a gene: 3. CDR3 length equals 15 residues. Germline V gives CDR1 SGHNT, CDR2 YENEEA. As DNA, the CDR3 is TGTGCCAGCAGCTGGGGACTAGCGGGAGAGAATGAGCAGTTCTTC. It specifies CASSWGLAGENEQFF.

For the CDR3, the DNA is TGTGCCAGCAGCTTGGGACAGGGGGCGCCCGGGGCCAACGTCCTGACTTTC. It encodes CASSLGQGAPGANVLTF. V usage is TRBV7-2 and J usage is TRBJ2-6; 12 bases line up with TRBD1. Germline loops: CDR1 SGHTA, CDR2 FQGNSA. The CDR3 has 17 residues. Trimming at V came to 3 bases and at J to 4 bases, leaving 4 bases not matched to a gene. Full variable domain (remainder filled in from reference TRBV7-2 and TRBJ2-6): GAGVSQSPSNKVTEKGKDVELRCDPISGHTALYWYRQSLGQGLEFLIYFQGNSAPDKSGLPSDRFSAERTGGSVSTLTIQRTQQEDSAVYLCASSLGQGAPGANVLTFGAGSRLTVL.

On this clone: Germline is not matched at one junction end, which may reflect a read error. The gene calls are TRBV2 and TRBJ2-3; D not resolved. CDR1 and CDR2 (germline): SNHLY, FYNNEI. The CDR3 consists of 15 residues. CDR3: CASSKAISGTDTQYF. CDR3 nucleotides: TGTGCCAGCAGTAAAGCAATTTCAGGCACAGATACGCAGTATTTT.

The gene calls are TRBV5-1 and TRBJ2-2, with D unresolved. Germline V gene lookup returns CDR1 SGHRS and CDR2 YFSETQ. The CDR3 covers 12 residues. Trimming removed 2 bases from V and 5 bases from J, with 4 bases in between. This CDR3 is CASSFGTGELFF. CDR3 DNA sequence: TGCGCCAGCAGCTTTGGAACCGGGGAGCTGTTTTTT. The whole variable domain, filled in from reference TRBV5-1 and TRBJ2-2, reads KAGVTQTPRYLIKTRGQQVTLSCSPISGHRSVSWYQQTPGQGLQFLFEYFSETQRNKGNFPGRFSGRQFSNSRSEMNVSTLELGDSALYLCASSFGTGELFFGEGSRLTVL.

The chain joins TRBV28 to TRBJ2-1, with 11 bases fitting TRBD2. The V and J ends lost 2 bases and 2 bases, in that order; junction bases with no gene match: 5. Germline loops: CDR1 MDHEN, CDR2 SYDVKM. This CDR3 comprises 17 residues. The CDR3, as DNA: TGTGCCAGCAGTTTAAGGCTAGCGGGAGGCCCCTACAATGAGCAGTTCTTC. Protein: CASSLRLAGGPYNEQFF.

The chain combines TRBV7-9 with TRBJ1-1; D might be TRBD1 (6 bases). Germline values: CDR1 SEHNR, CDR2 FQNEAQ (reference sequence). Trimming removed 7 bases at V and 0 bases at J, with 24 bases between. This CDR3 has 18 residues. The CDR3 reads CASNPSGGLGLLNTEAFF. The CDR3 DNA reads TGTGCCAGCAACCCCTCTGGGGGGCTCGGTTTGTTGAACACTGAAGCTTTCTTT.

As DNA, the CDR3 is TGTGCCAGTAGTATAGACGGGGTCAGTGGAACCTACGAGCAGTACTTC. Amino acid sequence: CASSIDGVSGTYEQYF. V usage is TRBV19 and J usage is TRBJ2-7; D might be TRBD2 (5 bases). Germline assignment: CDR1 LNHDA and CDR2 SQIVND (reference sequence). The CDR3 has 16 residues. The V end lost 0 bases, the J end lost 2 bases, and 14 bases lay between the germline ends. Looking up the rest from reference TRBV19 and TRBJ2-7 gives the full variable domain: DGGITQSPKYLFRKEGQNVTLSCEQNLNHDAMYWYRQDPGQGLRLIYYSQIVNDFQKGDIAEGYSVSREKKESFPLTVTSAQKNPTAFYLCASSIDGVSGTYEQYFGPGTRLTVT.